Listed below are T cell receptor beta chains from one sample, sequenced in a study of cytomegalovirus exposure and HLA in healthy donors. Data came from immunoSEQ multiplex PCR; TCRdb stores just in-frame clones and leaves some out. The sample includes roughly 150,000 clones, 65% to 85% of them seen just once. The sequencing input was PBMCs. These receptor sequences come from a man aged 45 to 65 in good health and CMV-seropositive. CDR3s include the opening cysteine and the closing phenylalanine or tryptophan. Each record gives: D gene, clone size, V gene, J gene, CDR3 DNA, CDR3 protein. D genes are given only for firm matches. Clone size is not always given. Where it is, it says once, few, many or a class for expanded clones.

d_gene: .; abundance: once; v_gene: TRBV5-1; j_gene: TRBJ2-5; CDR3nt: TGCGCCAGCAGCTTGGGGGGGGAGGAGACCCAGTACTTC; CDR3aa: CASSLGGEETQYF
d_gene: .; abundance: .; v_gene: TRBV30; j_gene: TRBJ1-1; CDR3nt: TGTGCCTGGCAGAGTGGGTACAGGGAGTCTACGAACACTGAAGCTTTCTTT; CDR3aa: CAWQSGYRESTNTEAFF
d_gene: .; abundance: .; v_gene: TRBV13; j_gene: TRBJ1-1; CDR3nt: TGTGCCAGCAGCTCTGCGGAGAACACTGAAGCTTTCTTT; CDR3aa: CASSSAENTEAFF
d_gene: TRBD1; abundance: .; v_gene: TRBV18; j_gene: TRBJ2-7; CDR3nt: TGTGCCAGCTCACCACCTTCCGGGACAGGGTACGCGCAGTACTTC; CDR3aa: CASSPPSGTGYAQYF
d_gene: .; abundance: few; v_gene: TRBV27; j_gene: TRBJ1-2; CDR3nt: TGTGCCAGTCGCGGCCTGGGAGTTGACTATGGCTACACCTTC; CDR3aa: CASRGLGVDYGYTF
d_gene: .; abundance: .; v_gene: TRBV6-5; j_gene: TRBJ1-1; CDR3nt: TGTGCCAGCAGTTCCAGGGGCGCGGCTGGAGATGAAGCTTTCTTT; CDR3aa: CASSSRGAAGDEAFF
d_gene: .; abundance: .; v_gene: TRBV19; j_gene: TRBJ2-6; CDR3nt: TGTGCCAGTAGTTTAGGTCGACAGGGAGGAATCTCTGGGGCCAACGTCCTGACTTTC; CDR3aa: CASSLGRQGGISGANVLTF
d_gene: TRBD1; abundance: .; v_gene: TRBV13; j_gene: TRBJ1-3; CDR3nt: TGTGCCAGCAGCCCGCGGGACAGCGTTCTCTCTGGAAACACCATATATTTT; CDR3aa: CASSPRDSVLSGNTIYF
d_gene: TRBD1; abundance: .; v_gene: TRBV5-8; j_gene: TRBJ2-5; CDR3nt: TGTGCCAGCAGCTTGCCCCGGCAGGGGGTTGCGGAGACCCAGTACTTC; CDR3aa: CASSLPRQGVAETQYF
d_gene: .; abundance: once; v_gene: TRBV6-5; j_gene: TRBJ2-5; CDR3nt: TGTGCCAGCAGTTACTCGGGGGCTGGAGAGACCCAGTACTTC; CDR3aa: CASSYSGAGETQYF
d_gene: .; abundance: .; v_gene: TRBV7-3; j_gene: TRBJ2-1; CDR3nt: TGTGCCAGCAGCTTACCCGGCCGGGGGGAGCAGTTCTTC; CDR3aa: CASSLPGRGEQFF
d_gene: .; abundance: .; v_gene: TRBV4-3; j_gene: TRBJ2-7; CDR3nt: TGCGCCAGCAGCGACACCGCTGGGTCCGAGCAGTACTTC; CDR3aa: CASSDTAGSEQYF
d_gene: .; abundance: .; v_gene: TRBV5-4; j_gene: TRBJ2-7; CDR3nt: TGTGCCAGCAGCTCCTCCGCGCACTACGAGCAGTACTTC; CDR3aa: CASSSSAHYEQYF
d_gene: .; abundance: .; v_gene: TRBV2; j_gene: TRBJ1-2; CDR3nt: TGTGCCAGCCGGACTACTAGCTATGGCTACACCTTC; CDR3aa: CASRTTSYGYTF
d_gene: TRBD1; abundance: .; v_gene: TRBV18; j_gene: TRBJ1-1; CDR3nt: TGTGCCAGCTCACCGGACAGGACTGAAGCTTTCTTT; CDR3aa: CASSPDRTEAFF
d_gene: TRBD2; abundance: .; v_gene: TRBV6-5; j_gene: TRBJ2-1; CDR3nt: TGTGCCAGCAGTGCGGGACTACGCAACAATGAGCAGTTCTTC; CDR3aa: CASSAGLRNNEQFF
d_gene: TRBD1; abundance: once; v_gene: TRBV7-9; j_gene: TRBJ1-6; CDR3nt: TGTGCCAGCAGCTTCGGACAGGGAAATAATTCACCCCTCCACTTT; CDR3aa: CASSFGQGNNSPLHF
d_gene: TRBD2; abundance: .; v_gene: TRBV7-6; j_gene: TRBJ2-1; CDR3nt: TGTGCCAGCAGCCCTAGCGGGAGTAAGTACAATGAGCAGTTCTTC; CDR3aa: CASSPSGSKYNEQFF